These 32 T cell receptor beta chains were all obtained from the same sample, sequenced in a study of T cell responses to AZD1222 COVID-19 vaccine. Some clones are missing from TCRdb's copy, which holds only in-frame ones; the method was immunoSEQ multiplex PCR. Of 65,000 to 80,000 clones listed, under 90% are singletons. The source material was peripheral blood, sampled 28 days after the second AZD1222 dose. These receptors all come from an adult who received the AZD1222 COVID-19 vaccine.

The chain links TRBV13 to TRBJ2-4, with D maybe TRBD1 (5 bases). The CDR3 loop spans 17 amino acids. Germline loops: CDR1 PRHDT, CDR2 FYEKMQ (reference sequence). Trimming cost V 1 base and J 0 bases, with 13 bases left between them. The CDR3 nucleotides read TGTGCCAGCAGCTTAGATTTGGGGCTTTTAGCCAAAAACATTCAGTACTTC. Translating it yields CASSLDLGLLAKNIQYF. Complete variable domain (other parts from reference TRBV13 and TRBJ2-4): AAGVIQSPRHLIKEKRETATLKCYPIPRHDTVYWYQQGPGQDPQFLISFYEKMQSDKGSIPDRFSAQQFSDYHSELNMSSLELGDSALYFCASSLDLGLLAKNIQYFGAGTRLSVL.

The chain carries TRBV18 and TRBJ1-2, with D unresolved. Germline lookup yields CDR1 KGHSH and CDR2 LQKENI. This CDR3 comprises 12 residues. The V and J ends lost 3 bases and 8 bases respectively, with 10 bases between them. The CDR3 here is CASSPDLWGYTF. For the CDR3, the DNA is TGTGCCAGCTCACCGGACCTGTGGGGCTACACCTTC.

J is TRBJ2-1 and V is TRBV6-4, with no clear D. V was clipped by 6 bases and J by 8 bases, with 17 bases between them. CDR3 length: 14 amino acids. The germline gives CDR1 MRHNA, CDR2 SNTAGT. This CDR3 is CASSETDQTYEQFF. In DNA form, the CDR3 reads TGTGCCAGCAGCGAAACCGACCAAACCTATGAGCAGTTCTTC.

This chain connects TRBV5-6 to TRBJ1-2; 9 nucleotides match TRBD1. The germline gives CDR1 SGHDT, CDR2 YYEEEE. V shed 5 bases and J 7 bases; nucleotides not matched to a gene: 9. This CDR3 has 14 residues. Written as DNA, the CDR3 is TGTGCCAGCAGATTCGTAGGGACAGGGTTTGGCTACACCTTC. This encodes CASRFVGTGFGYTF.

This chain connects TRBV28 to TRBJ1-3; D gene uncertain. Germline V CDR1 and CDR2: MDHEN, SYDVKM. This CDR3 contains 15 residues. V was cut by 5 bases and J by 2 bases, with 13 bases left in between. CDR3 bases: TGTGCCAGCAGTCCTGAGGGCGGTGCTGGAAACACCATATATTTT. It is translated as CASSPEGGAGNTIYF.

The chain employs TRBV9 and TRBJ1-6, with D unclear. Trimming cost V 2 bases and J 5 bases, with 8 bases left between them. The length of the CDR3 is 14 residues. Germline lookup yields CDR1 SGDLS and CDR2 YYNGEE. The CDR3 protein is CASSVTENNSPLHF. CDR3 nucleotides: TGTGCCAGCAGCGTGACCGAAAATAATTCACCCCTCCACTTT.

This chain joins TRBV29-1 and TRBJ2-7; 8 nucleotides match TRBD2. The V gene's germline CDR1 is SQVTM and CDR2 ANQGSEA. The length of the CDR3 is 14 residues. The V and J ends lost 4 bases and 0 bases, in that order; junction bases with no gene match: 5. CDR3 amino acids: CSVATSGSSYEQYF. Written as DNA, the CDR3 is TGCAGCGTTGCAACTAGCGGAAGCTCCTACGAGCAGTACTTC.

The chain is built from TRBV3-1 (or the pseudogene TRBV3-2) and TRBJ2-7, with TRBD2 matching over 9 bases. The V gene's germline CDR1 is LGHDT and CDR2 YNNKEL (reference sequence). This CDR3 spans 16 amino acids. The V and J ends lost 4 bases and 5 bases, in that order; junction bases with no gene match: 12. In DNA form, the CDR3 reads TGTGCCAGCAGCCTACCTTGGGGACTAGCCGGCGACGAGCAGTACTTC. It yields the protein CASSLPWGLAGDEQYF.

V is TRBV15 and J is TRBJ1-5; no clear D gene. The CDR3 is 13 amino acids. The germline V gene encodes CDR1 LNHNV and CDR2 YYDKDF (reference sequence). Trimming removed 8 bases from V and 6 bases from J, with 14 bases in between. The CDR3 spells CATGADPGQPQHF. In nucleotides, the CDR3 is TGTGCCACCGGTGCGGATCCCGGTCAGCCCCAGCATTTT.

In the case of this clone: Other DNA sequences in the sample encode the same CDR3. The chain joins TRBV7-2 to TRBJ1-2; TRBD1 matches 8 bases. Germline CDR1 is SGHTA and CDR2 is FQGNSA. The CDR3 sequence is 14 residues long. The trim removed 1 base at V and 4 bases at J, leaving 2 bases unmatched. The CDR3 protein is CASSLGQGSYGYTF. The CDR3 nucleotides read TGTGCCAGCAGCTTAGGACAGGGGTCCTATGGCTACACCTTC.

This chain links TRBV27 with TRBJ2-7, with 8 bases lining up with TRBD2. Germline V gene lookup returns CDR1 MNHEY and CDR2 SMNVEV (reference sequence). Losses at the gene ends were 9 bases for V and 2 bases for J; bases not matched to a gene: 12. The CDR3 consists of 15 residues. The CDR3 DNA is TGTGCCAGTCAACCAAATAGCGGGGACACCTACGAGCAGTACTTC. This encodes CASQPNSGDTYEQYF.

This clone has more than one count but fewer than ten. The chain couples TRBV28 to TRBJ1-1; TRBD1 aligns across 9 bases. The CDR3 runs to 20 residues. Germline V gene sequence: CDR1 MDHEN, CDR2 SYDVKM. V was clipped by 0 bases and J by 3 bases; unmatched bases: 17. CDR3 in amino acids: CASSLWGTGRISALDTEAFF. The CDR3 nucleotides read TGTGCCAGCAGTTTATGGGGGACAGGGAGGATATCCGCGTTGGACACTGAAGCTTTCTTT.

The V call is TRBV2, the J call TRBJ1-4; D not resolved. Germline lookup yields CDR1 SNHLY and CDR2 FYNNEI. This CDR3 is built from 14 residues. V lost 4 bases and J 7 bases, leaving 13 bases between the germline ends. The CDR3 sequence: CASSVEDFSEKLFF. CDR3 bases: TGTGCCAGCAGTGTCGAGGATTTCAGTGAAAAACTGTTTTTT.

This chain uses TRBV4-3 with TRBJ1-1; D is uncertain. This CDR3 has 14 residues. Germline assignment: CDR1 LGHNA and CDR2 YSLEER. The V and J ends lost 0 bases and 7 bases respectively, with 12 bases between them. The CDR3: CASSQDRRGHEAFF. CDR3 coding DNA: TGCGCCAGCAGCCAAGATAGGCGGGGTCATGAAGCTTTCTTT.

The chain has TRBV28 and TRBJ2-7; 7 nucleotides align to TRBD2. The CDR3 has 18 amino acids. CDR1 is MDHEN and CDR2 is SYDVKM in the germline V gene. The junction had 16 bases not matched to a gene; V was cut back by 1 base and J by 4 bases. Here the CDR3 reads CASSLFFSPGGSRYEQYF. CDR3 DNA: TGTGCCAGCAGTTTATTTTTTAGTCCGGGCGGGAGTCGGTACGAGCAGTACTTC.

This clone was observed a single time. This chain connects TRBV20-1 to TRBJ2-1; TRBD1 matches 7 bases. The germline CDR1 and CDR2 sequences are DFQATT and SNEGSKA (reference sequence). The CDR3 is made up of 14 amino acids. V was clipped by 3 bases and J by 4 bases; unmatched bases: 6. Here the CDR3 reads CSASYRDSYNEQFF. CDR3 sequence (DNA): TGCAGTGCTAGTTACCGGGACAGTTACAATGAGCAGTTCTTC.

This clone was picked up one time. V and J are TRBV7-2 and TRBJ2-1, with 8 bases that match TRBD1. This CDR3 is 16 amino acids long. From germline, CDR1 is SGHTA and CDR2 FQGNSA. V lost 4 bases and J lost 4; bases outside the gene matches: 9. CDR3 loop: CASSSDRARGYNEQFF. CDR3 sequence (DNA): TGTGCCAGCAGCTCGGACAGGGCCCGGGGATACAATGAGCAGTTCTTC.

The V and J genes are TRBV11-2 and TRBJ2-6; D remains ambiguous. Germline V CDR1 and CDR2: SGHAT, FQNNGV. V shed 10 bases and J shed 3 bases, with 19 bases lying between them. CDR3 length: 16 amino acids. The CDR3 loop reads CATPWSRRFGANVLTF. The CDR3 coding sequence is TGTGCCACCCCGTGGAGTAGGCGCTTTGGGGCCAACGTCCTGACTTTC.

The V gene is TRBV5-1, the J gene TRBJ1-3; D perhaps matches TRBD1 (5 bases). Germline V lookup: CDR1 SGHRS, CDR2 YFSETQ. CDR3 length: 15 amino acids. Trimming stripped 4 bases from V and 0 bases from J, with 11 bases between. The CDR3 sequence: CASSQQGVSGNTIYF. The DNA for the CDR3 is TGCGCCAGCAGCCAGCAGGGAGTCTCTGGAAACACCATATATTTT.

This chain uses TRBV4-2 with TRBJ1-1; 8 nucleotides match TRBD1. This CDR3 is built from 14 residues. V shed 5 bases and J 0 bases; nucleotides not matched to a gene: 2. The germline gives CDR1 LGHNA, CDR2 YNFKEQ. The CDR3 region is CASSAGGLNTEAFF. In DNA form, the CDR3 reads TGTGCCAGCAGCGCAGGGGGCTTGAACACTGAAGCTTTCTTT.

This chain joins TRBV20-1 and TRBJ1-1; D call uncertain. Germline values: CDR1 DFQATT, CDR2 SNEGSKA (reference sequence). The CDR3 sequence is 15 residues long. Trimming took off 3 bases at V and 1 base at J, with 15 bases between the two ends. In nucleotides, the CDR3 is TGCAGTGCTAGTGACCCTTTAGCTCCGAACACTGAAGCTTTCTTT. Its protein product is CSASDPLAPNTEAFF.

V gene TRBV4-1 combines with J gene TRBJ1-5; no clear D. This CDR3 has 15 amino acids. Germline V gives CDR1 MGHRA, CDR2 YSYEKL. V was cut by 0 bases and J by 9 bases, with 15 bases left in between. The CDR3 region is CASSQEGSSVWPQHF. CDR3 sequence (DNA): TGCGCCAGCAGCCAAGAGGGGTCAAGCGTTTGGCCCCAGCATTTT.

J is TRBJ2-3 and V is TRBV2, with unresolved D. CDR1 is SNHLY and CDR2 is FYNNEI in the germline V gene. This CDR3 is 12 amino acids long. V shed 6 bases and J shed 4 bases, with 8 bases lying between them. CDR3 in DNA: TGTGCCAGCAGGGTGACGGCAGATACGCAGTATTTT. Translated, it gives CASRVTADTQYF.

The chain links TRBV7-2 to TRBJ2-3, with a possible D match to TRBD1 (5 bases). This CDR3 is 16 amino acids long. Per germline, CDR1 SGHTA and CDR2 FQGNSA. The V end was cut by 1 base, the J end by 0 bases, with 11 bases between. CDR3 in amino acids: CASSLEGVASTDTQYF. The CDR3 DNA is TGTGCCAGCAGCTTAGAAGGGGTGGCTAGCACAGATACGCAGTATTTT.

The V gene is TRBV2, the J gene TRBJ1-5; 11 bases map to TRBD1. The CDR3 sequence is 14 residues long. V lost 7 bases, J lost 4 bases, and 3 bases stayed unmatched. Germline V gene sequence: CDR1 SNHLY, CDR2 FYNNEI. CDR3 region: CASTGTGGNQPQHF. CDR3 coding DNA: TGTGCCAGCACCGGGACAGGGGGAAATCAGCCCCAGCATTTT.

The chain has TRBV5-4 and TRBJ2-3, with 9 nucleotides matching TRBD2. The V segment lost 0 bases and the J segment 1 base; nucleotides outside the gene matches: 3. Germline values: CDR1 SGHNT, CDR2 YYREEE (reference sequence). The length of the CDR3 is 16 residues. CDR3 in DNA: TGTGCCAGCAGCTTGGGCGGGAGGGTTCGCACAGATACGCAGTATTTT. Translating gives CASSLGGRVRTDTQYF.

The chain joins TRBV30 to TRBJ2-2; D remains unclear. CDR3 length: 13 residues. V was trimmed by 4 bases and J by 4 bases, leaving 10 bases between them. The germline V gene encodes CDR1 GTSNPN and CDR2 SVGIG (reference sequence). CDR3 sequence reads: CAWTPSGTGELFF. CDR3 nucleotides: TGTGCCTGGACCCCGTCGGGCACCGGGGAGCTGTTTTTT.

The chain is built from TRBV11-3 and TRBJ2-7; a weak D match, TRBD1 (6 bases). Germline lookup yields CDR1 SGHNT and CDR2 YENEEA. Trimming shortened V by 5 bases and J by 6 bases, and 17 bases separated the two germline ends. This CDR3 has 14 amino acids. The CDR3 spells CASSIGGSAGEQYF. In DNA form, the CDR3 reads TGTGCCAGCAGCATAGGGGGAAGCGCCGGCGAGCAGTACTTC.

The rearrangement uses TRBV5-3 and TRBJ1-1, with D maybe TRBD1 (6 bases). TRBV5-3 is marked as an open reading frame, function uncertain. The CDR3 is made up of 14 amino acids. V was pared by 5 bases and J by 5 bases, with 16 bases between. CDR3 DNA: TGTGCCAGAAGGGCCATGGGGGCGGGGACTGAAGCTTTCTTT. This codes for CARRAMGAGTEAFF.

This clone was picked up a small number of times. In nucleotides, the CDR3 is TGTGCCAGCAGCCAATCCCGGGTAGGGGAGACCCAGTACTTC. Protein sequence: CASSQSRVGETQYF. The rearrangement uses TRBV16 and TRBJ2-5; no definite D call. Trimming cost V 0 bases and J 5 bases, with 10 bases left between them. CDR3 length equals 14 residues. Per germline, CDR1 KGHSY and CDR2 FQNENV.

This clone was found a few times. The chain is built from TRBV29-1 and TRBJ1-4; D unclear. The CDR3 contains 12 residues. V was trimmed by 8 bases and J by 6 bases, leaving 13 bases between them. Germline V gene sequence: CDR1 SQVTM, CDR2 ANQGSEA. CDR3 amino acids: CSPRRADEKLFF. The CDR3 coding sequence is TGCAGCCCCCGTAGGGCTGATGAAAAACTGTTTTTT. The whole variable domain, remainder taken from reference TRBV29-1 and TRBJ1-4, is SAVISQKPSRDICQRGTSLTIQCQVDSQVTMMFWYRQQPGQSLTLIATANQGSEATYESGFVIDKFPISRPNLTFSTLTVSNMSPEDSSIYLCSPRRADEKLFFGSGTQLSVL.

The chain links TRBV9 to TRBJ1-2, with a weak D call TRBD1 (5 bases). V lost 3 bases, J lost 8 bases, and 14 bases lay in between. Germline CDR1 is SGDLS and CDR2 is YYNGEE. This CDR3 spans 13 amino acids. The chain's CDR3 is CASSAQGLGGYTF. The CDR3 DNA is TGTGCCAGCAGCGCCCAGGGTTTGGGGGGCTACACCTTC.